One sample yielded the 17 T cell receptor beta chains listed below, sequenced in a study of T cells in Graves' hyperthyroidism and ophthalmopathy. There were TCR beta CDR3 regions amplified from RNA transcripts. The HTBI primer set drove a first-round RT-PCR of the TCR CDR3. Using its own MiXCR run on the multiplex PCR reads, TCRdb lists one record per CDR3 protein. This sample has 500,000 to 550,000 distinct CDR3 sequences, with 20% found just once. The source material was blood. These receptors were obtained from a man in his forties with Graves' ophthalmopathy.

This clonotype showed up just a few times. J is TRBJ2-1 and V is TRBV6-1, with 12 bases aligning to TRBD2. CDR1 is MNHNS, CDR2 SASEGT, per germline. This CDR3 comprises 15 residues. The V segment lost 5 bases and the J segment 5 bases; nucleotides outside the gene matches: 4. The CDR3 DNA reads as TGTGCCAGCAGTACCGGACTAGCGGGGAACAATGAGCAGTTCTTC. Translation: CASSTGLAGNNEQFF.

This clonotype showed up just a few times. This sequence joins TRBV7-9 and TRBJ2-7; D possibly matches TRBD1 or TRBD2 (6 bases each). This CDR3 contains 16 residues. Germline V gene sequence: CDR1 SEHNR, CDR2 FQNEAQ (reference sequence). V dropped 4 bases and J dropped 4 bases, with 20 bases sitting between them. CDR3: CASSSHRQAGGYEQYF. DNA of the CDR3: TGTGCCAGCAGCTCCCATAGACAGGCCGGGGGTTACGAGCAGTACTTC.

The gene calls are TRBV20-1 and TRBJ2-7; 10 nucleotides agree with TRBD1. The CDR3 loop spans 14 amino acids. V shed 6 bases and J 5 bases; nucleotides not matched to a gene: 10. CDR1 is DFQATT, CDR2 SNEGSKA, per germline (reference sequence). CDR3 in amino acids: CSAAVPGQGNEQYF. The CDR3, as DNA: TGCAGTGCGGCTGTCCCGGGACAGGGGAACGAGCAGTACTTC.

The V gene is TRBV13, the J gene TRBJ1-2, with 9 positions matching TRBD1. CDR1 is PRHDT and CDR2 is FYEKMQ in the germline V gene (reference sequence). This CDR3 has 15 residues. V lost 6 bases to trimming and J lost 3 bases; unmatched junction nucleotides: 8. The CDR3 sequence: CASRRRTGGHYGYTF. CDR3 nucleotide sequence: TGTGCCAGCAGACGCAGAACAGGGGGCCACTATGGCTACACCTTC.

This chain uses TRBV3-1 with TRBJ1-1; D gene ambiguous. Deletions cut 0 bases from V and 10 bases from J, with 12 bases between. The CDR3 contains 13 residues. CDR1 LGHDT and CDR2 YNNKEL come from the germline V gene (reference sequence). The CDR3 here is CASSQDLTLGAFF. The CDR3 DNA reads TGTGCCAGCAGCCAAGATCTGACCCTTGGAGCTTTCTTT.

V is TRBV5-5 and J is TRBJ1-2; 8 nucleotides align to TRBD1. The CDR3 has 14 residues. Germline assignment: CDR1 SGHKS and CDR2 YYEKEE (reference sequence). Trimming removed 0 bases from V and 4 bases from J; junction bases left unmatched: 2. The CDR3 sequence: CASSLDRGIYGYTF. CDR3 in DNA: TGTGCCAGCAGCTTGGACAGGGGGATCTATGGCTACACCTTC.

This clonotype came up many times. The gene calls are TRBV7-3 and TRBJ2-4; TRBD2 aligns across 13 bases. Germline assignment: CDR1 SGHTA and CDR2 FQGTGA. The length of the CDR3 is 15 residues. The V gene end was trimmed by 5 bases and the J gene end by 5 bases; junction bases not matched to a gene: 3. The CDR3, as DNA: TGTGCCAGCAGCCCCGGACTAGCGGGGGAAAACATTCAGTACTTC. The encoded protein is CASSPGLAGENIQYF.

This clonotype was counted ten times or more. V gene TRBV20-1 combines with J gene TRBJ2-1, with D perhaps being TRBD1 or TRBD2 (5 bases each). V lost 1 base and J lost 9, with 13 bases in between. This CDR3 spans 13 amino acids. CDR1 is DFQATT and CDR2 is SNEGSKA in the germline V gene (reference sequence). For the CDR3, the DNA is TGCAGTGCTAGAGCTGGCAGGGCGGGTGAGCAGTTCTTC. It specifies CSARAGRAGEQFF.

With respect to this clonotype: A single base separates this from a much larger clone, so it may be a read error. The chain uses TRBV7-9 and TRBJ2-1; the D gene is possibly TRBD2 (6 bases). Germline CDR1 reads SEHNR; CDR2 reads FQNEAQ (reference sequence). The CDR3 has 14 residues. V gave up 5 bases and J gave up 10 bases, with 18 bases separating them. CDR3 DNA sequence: TGTGCCAGCAGCCCCCCGGGGAGGTGGGGAGAGCAGTTCTTC. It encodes CASSPPGRWGEQFF.

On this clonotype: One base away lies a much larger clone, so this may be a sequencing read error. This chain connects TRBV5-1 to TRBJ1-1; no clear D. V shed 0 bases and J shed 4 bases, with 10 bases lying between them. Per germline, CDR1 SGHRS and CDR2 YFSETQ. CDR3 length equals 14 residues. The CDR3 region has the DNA TGCGCCAGCAGCTTGGAGGGCGGGCGCACTGAAGCTTTCTTT. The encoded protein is CASSLEGGRTEAFF.

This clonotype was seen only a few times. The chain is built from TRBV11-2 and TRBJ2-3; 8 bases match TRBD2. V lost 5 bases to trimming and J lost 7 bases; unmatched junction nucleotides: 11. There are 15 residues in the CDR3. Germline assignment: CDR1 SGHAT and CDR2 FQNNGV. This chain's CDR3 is CASSPLPGGPNTQYF. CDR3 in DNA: TGTGCCAGCAGCCCCTTGCCGGGGGGGCCGAATACGCAGTATTTT.

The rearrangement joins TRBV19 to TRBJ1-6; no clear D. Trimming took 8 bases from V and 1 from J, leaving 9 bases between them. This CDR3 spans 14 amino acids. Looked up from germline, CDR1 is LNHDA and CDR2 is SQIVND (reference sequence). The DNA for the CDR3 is TGTGCCAGTGGGGAGAGATCCTATAATTCACCCCTCCACTTT. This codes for CASGERSYNSPLHF.

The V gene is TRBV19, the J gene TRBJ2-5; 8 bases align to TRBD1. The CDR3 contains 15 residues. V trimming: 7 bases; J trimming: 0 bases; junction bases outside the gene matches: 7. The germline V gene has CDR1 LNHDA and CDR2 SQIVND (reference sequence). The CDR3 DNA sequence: TGTGCCAGTACGCGCCGACAGGGGAACCAAGAGACCCAGTACTTC. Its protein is CASTRRQGNQETQYF.

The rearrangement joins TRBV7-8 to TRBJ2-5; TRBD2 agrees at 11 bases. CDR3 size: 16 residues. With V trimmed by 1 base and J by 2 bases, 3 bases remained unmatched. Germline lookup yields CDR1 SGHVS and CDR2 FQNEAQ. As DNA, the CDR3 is TGTGCCAGCAGCTTAGTCGGGACTAGCGGACAAGAGACCCAGTACTTC. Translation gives CASSLVGTSGQETQYF.

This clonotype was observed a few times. The CDR3 DNA reads TGTGCCAGCGTAGAGAACACCGGGGAGCTGTTTTTT. Protein product: CASVENTGELFF. The rearrangement joins TRBV6-2 or TRBV6-3 to TRBJ2-2; no definite D call. CDR3 length equals 12 residues. The germline CDR1 and CDR2 sequences are MNHEY and SVGEGT. Trimming pared 8 bases from V and 1 base from J, leaving 5 bases between.

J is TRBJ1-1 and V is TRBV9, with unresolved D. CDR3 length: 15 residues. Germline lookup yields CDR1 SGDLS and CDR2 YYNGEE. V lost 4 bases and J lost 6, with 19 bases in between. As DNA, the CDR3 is TGTGCCAGCAGCTCCCTTCCCCGGATTGGCGCTGAAGCTTTCTTT. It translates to CASSSLPRIGAEAFF. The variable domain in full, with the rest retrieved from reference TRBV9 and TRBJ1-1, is DSGVTQTPKHLITATGQRVTLRCSPRSGDLSVYWYQQSLDQGLQFLIQYYNGEERAKGNILERFSAQQFPDLHSELNLSSLELGDSALYFCASSSLPRIGAEAFFGQGTRLTVV.

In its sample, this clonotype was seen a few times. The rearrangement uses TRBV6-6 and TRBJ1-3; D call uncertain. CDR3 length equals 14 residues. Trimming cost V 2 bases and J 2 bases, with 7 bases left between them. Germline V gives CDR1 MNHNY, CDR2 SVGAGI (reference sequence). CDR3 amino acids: CASSYGTTGNTIYF. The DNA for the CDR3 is TGTGCCAGCAGTTACGGTACTACTGGAAACACCATATATTTT.